Listed here are 28 T cell receptor beta chains from one sample, sequenced in a study of shared clonotypes between healthy human individuals. Repertoires were generated with immunoSEQ multiplex PCR, while TCRdb's copy carries only in-frame clones and drops some. In the table there are approximately 110,000 clones, just over 65% of which are singletons. Sequencing was carried out using memory CD8+ T cells sorted from blood. Subset given: CD45RO+ cells pooled with CCR7-negative TemRA cells. The receptors here all came from a woman in her thirties in good health.

The gene calls are TRBV10-1 and TRBJ2-7; TRBD2 matches at 7 bases. Germline trimming cut 8 bases from V and 2 bases from J; bases unmatched to any gene: 6. CDR1 is WNHNN and CDR2 is SYGVQD in the germline V gene (reference sequence). The CDR3 is 13 amino acids. This CDR3 reads CASSSGMTYEQYF. The CDR3 nucleotides are TGCGCCAGCTCGAGCGGGATGACCTACGAGCAGTACTTC.

The chain recombines TRBV29-1 with TRBJ2-5; 10 bases match TRBD2. The CDR3 has 14 residues. Germline V CDR1 and CDR2: SQVTM, ANQGSEA. V dropped 3 bases and J dropped 5; count of bases not matched to a gene: 6. The CDR3 DNA follows: TGCAGCGTTGAGAATAGCGGGGGGCGGGAGACCCAGTACTTC. Its translation is CSVENSGGRETQYF.

This clone showed up many times. The chain's CDR3 is CASSEPGQVNNQPQHF. The CDR3 DNA follows: TGTGCCAGCAGTGAACCAGGACAGGTCAACAATCAGCCCCAGCATTTT. The J gene is TRBJ1-5, the V gene TRBV25-1; 7 bases fit TRBD1. This CDR3 region has 16 residues. V lost 2 bases to trimming and J lost 3 bases; unmatched junction nucleotides: 7. Germline-derived CDR1 and CDR2 are MGHDK and SYGVNS.

V is TRBV28 and J is TRBJ1-5, with TRBD1 as a possible D gene (5 bases). The CDR3 consists of 14 residues. Germline V lookup: CDR1 MDHEN, CDR2 SYDVKM. Trimming removed 8 bases from V and 5 bases from J, with 16 bases in between. The CDR3 DNA follows: TGTGCCAGCGGACTGACGTCGGGGCATCAGCCCCAGCATTTT. This codes for CASGLTSGHQPQHF.

The V call is TRBV6-4, the J call TRBJ2-7, with 11 bases aligning to TRBD2. The trim removed 3 bases at V and 6 bases at J, leaving 7 bases unmatched. Per germline, CDR1 MRHNA and CDR2 SNTAGT. The CDR3 length is 15 residues. CDR3 sequence: CASSERGTSGFEQYF. DNA for the CDR3: TGTGCCAGCAGTGAACGGGGGACTAGCGGATTCGAGCAGTACTTC.

The genes are TRBV11-3 and TRBJ2-2; D gene unclear. The germline V gene encodes CDR1 SGHNT and CDR2 YENEEA. The CDR3 contains 12 residues. Trimming pared 5 bases from V and 5 bases from J, leaving 6 bases between. The CDR3 loop reads CASSLRTGELFF. CDR3 nucleotide sequence: TGTGCCAGCAGCCTAAGGACCGGGGAGCTGTTTTTT.

This rearrangement joins TRBV5-1 to TRBJ2-3; D gene uncertain. The V end lost 3 bases, the J end lost 9 bases, and 23 bases lay between the germline ends. The CDR3 covers 16 residues. CDR1 is SGHRS, CDR2 YFSETQ, per germline. The CDR3 loop reads CASSSDLRPRFQTQYF. As DNA, the CDR3 is TGCGCCAGCAGCTCGGACCTTCGACCCCGTTTTCAGACGCAGTATTTT.

In DNA, the CDR3 is TGTGCCAGCAGCCAAGATGGGCAGGCCGGGGATACGCAGTATTTT. Amino acids: CASSQDGQAGDTQYF. This chain joins TRBV4-2 and TRBJ2-3; D gene unclear. V was pared by 0 bases and J by 6 bases, with 13 bases between. CDR1 and CDR2 from the germline V gene are LGHNA and YNFKEQ. The CDR3 is made up of 15 amino acids.

This chain links TRBV2 with TRBJ2-7, with D tentatively TRBD1 (6 bases). The CDR3 runs 12 residues. Germline assignment: CDR1 SNHLY and CDR2 FYNNEI. V was pared by 4 bases and J by 3 bases, with 7 bases between. The CDR3 loop is CASSGGGYEQYF. CDR3 in DNA: TGTGCCAGCAGTGGAGGGGGCTACGAGCAGTACTTC. The whole variable domain, filled in from reference TRBV2 and TRBJ2-7, reads EPEVTQTPSHQVTQMGQEVILRCVPISNHLYFYWYRQILGQKVEFLVSFYNNEISEKSEIFDDQFSVERPDGSNFTLKIRSTKLEDSAMYFCASSGGGYEQYFGPGTRLTVT.

This clone has only one observation. V usage is TRBV6-1 and J usage is TRBJ1-5, with D possibly matching TRBD1 (6 bases). The CDR3 covers 15 residues. Germline V lookup: CDR1 MNHNS, CDR2 SASEGT. Trimming stripped 6 bases from V and 0 bases from J, with 12 bases between. CDR3 amino acids: CASRRQGYSNQPQHF. For the CDR3, the DNA is TGTGCCAGCAGGAGGCAGGGGTATAGCAATCAGCCCCAGCATTTT.

This clone was counted only a few times. In the same sample, other DNA sequences code for this CDR3. This rearrangement joins TRBV27 to TRBJ1-5; no clear D. Trimming shortened V by 6 bases and J by 2 bases, and 11 bases separated the two germline ends. This CDR3 has 14 amino acids. Germline lookup yields CDR1 MNHEY and CDR2 SMNVEV (reference sequence). DNA of the CDR3: TGTGCCAGCAGCCCTCTCGGGGGCAATCAGCCCCAGCATTTT. It yields the protein CASSPLGGNQPQHF.

The chain joins TRBV7-9 to TRBJ2-7, with 7 bases lining up with TRBD1. Germline V gene sequence: CDR1 SEHNR, CDR2 FQNEAQ (reference sequence). This CDR3 region has 14 residues. With V trimmed by 6 bases and J by 2 bases, 7 bases remained unmatched. The CDR3 bases are TGTGCCAGCAGGCCCGGACAGGATCCCTACGAGCAGTACTTC. Protein: CASRPGQDPYEQYF.

The chain carries TRBV7-8 and TRBJ2-7; a possible D gene is TRBD1 (7 bases). V lost 6 bases, J lost 3 bases, and 9 bases lay in between. Germline CDR1 is SGHVS and CDR2 is FQNEAQ. CDR3 size: 12 residues. In nucleotides, the CDR3 is TGTGCCAGCAGGCAGGGGGGCTACGAGCAGTACTTC. Encoded protein: CASRQGGYEQYF.

The rearrangement joins TRBV13 to TRBJ2-1; 8 positions agree with TRBD2. Germline V gene lookup returns CDR1 PRHDT and CDR2 FYEKMQ (reference sequence). This CDR3 region has 17 residues. V gave up 6 bases and J gave up 7 bases; unmatched junction bases: 17. CDR3 nucleotide sequence: TGTGCCAGCAGGACCCGGGGGGGGACTAGAGCAGGGAATGAGCAGTTCTTC. This codes for CASRTRGGTRAGNEQFF. The variable domain in full, with the rest retrieved from reference TRBV13 and TRBJ2-1, is AAGVIQSPRHLIKEKRETATLKCYPIPRHDTVYWYQQGPGQDPQFLISFYEKMQSDKGSIPDRFSAQQFSDYHSELNMSSLELGDSALYFCASRTRGGTRAGNEQFFGPGTRLTVL.

This rearrangement joins TRBV27 to TRBJ2-6; 7 positions agree with TRBD2. The CDR3 totals 18 residues. Trimming cost V 1 base and J 1 base; bases outside gene matches: 7. Germline lookup yields CDR1 MNHEY and CDR2 SMNVEV (reference sequence). CDR3 amino acids: CASSLLAGVRSGANVLTF. The DNA of the CDR3 is TGTGCCAGCAGTTTATTGGCGGGAGTTCGTTCTGGGGCCAACGTCCTGACTTTC.

V and J are TRBV6-6 and TRBJ1-4, with D possibly matching TRBD1 (6 bases). CDR1 MNHNY and CDR2 SVGAGI come from the germline V gene (reference sequence). The CDR3 sequence is 14 residues long. V lost 6 bases to trimming and J lost 6 bases, with 14 bases between them. The CDR3 region is CASRWTATDEKLFF. CDR3 nucleotide sequence: TGTGCCAGCAGGTGGACAGCTACCGATGAAAAACTGTTTTTT.

This rearrangement joins TRBV11-1 to TRBJ2-7; D unresolved. V was trimmed by 1 base and J by 3 bases, leaving 7 bases between them. Looked up from germline, CDR1 is SGHAT and CDR2 is FQDESV (reference sequence). This CDR3 has 13 residues. CDR3 sequence (DNA): TGTGCCAGCAGCTTAGGGGTAAGCTACGAGCAGTACTTC. Amino acids: CASSLGVSYEQYF.

J is TRBJ2-5 and V is TRBV27; 7 bases align to TRBD1. Near its end, the DNA agrees better with TRBJ2-7, so the J call may be wrong. This CDR3 contains 14 residues. Germline CDR1 is MNHEY and CDR2 is SMNVEV (reference sequence). Written as DNA, the CDR3 is TGTGCCAGCAGTCCGACAGGGTCGTCCTACGAGCAGTACTTC. Translating it yields CASSPTGSSYEQYF.

This clone occurred many times. Additional DNA sequences in this sample encode the identical CDR3. This rearrangement joins TRBV4-2 to TRBJ2-7; the match to TRBD2 covers 12 bases. With V trimmed by 3 bases and J by 0 bases, 0 bases remained unmatched. From germline, CDR1 is LGHNA and CDR2 YNFKEQ. The CDR3 length is 15 residues. CDR3 coding DNA: TGTGCCAGCAGCCAGGGACTAGCGGGCTCCTACGAGCAGTACTTC. Translation gives CASSQGLAGSYEQYF.

The J gene is TRBJ2-2, the V gene TRBV4-1; 12 bases line up with TRBD2. The CDR3 is 20 amino acids. The junction had 18 bases not matched to a gene; V was cut back by 3 bases and J by 7 bases. CDR1 is MGHRA and CDR2 is YSYEKL in the germline V gene. The CDR3 sequence is CASSHYPPTSGSETIGELFF. The CDR3 nucleotides read TGCGCCAGCAGCCACTATCCCCCGACTAGCGGGAGCGAAACAATCGGGGAGCTGTTTTTT.

The chain is built from TRBV9 and TRBJ1-2; D might be TRBD1 (5 bases). V was shortened by 4 bases and J by 3 bases, with 16 bases between the two germline ends. The CDR3 extends over 15 amino acids. Germline CDR1 reads SGDLS; CDR2 reads YYNGEE. The DNA of the CDR3 is TGTGCCAGCAGCACGAGTCGGGGGTTGGACTATGGCTACACCTTC. Its translation is CASSTSRGLDYGYTF.

At least ten counts were recorded for this clone. CDR3 region: CASSASGTIDEQFF. The CDR3 DNA is TGTGCCAGCAGCGCATCCGGGACTATCGATGAGCAGTTCTTC. J is TRBJ2-1 and V is TRBV9; TRBD2 matches 7 bases. The V gene end was trimmed by 3 bases and the J gene end by 8 bases; junction bases not matched to a gene: 8. CDR1 and CDR2 (germline): SGDLS, YYNGEE. This CDR3 comprises 14 residues.

A few counts support this clone. The rearrangement links TRBV10-1 to TRBJ2-2; 7 positions match TRBD1. The germline CDR1 and CDR2 sequences are WNHNN and SYGVQD (reference sequence). Trimming removed 5 bases from V and 0 bases from J; junction bases left unmatched: 3. There are 15 residues in the CDR3. The CDR3 here is CASSRDSSNTGELFF. The CDR3 nucleotides read TGCGCCAGCAGTAGGGACAGTTCGAACACCGGGGAGCTGTTTTTT.

There are many counts of this clone. This rearrangement joins TRBV15 to TRBJ2-7; 8 nucleotides line up with TRBD1. The length of the CDR3 is 15 residues. Trimming at V came to 5 bases and at J to 0 bases, leaving 6 bases not matched to a gene. The V gene's germline CDR1 is LNHNV and CDR2 YYDKDF (reference sequence). For the CDR3, the DNA is TGTGCCACCAGCCCCCGGGACAGGAGCTCCTACGAGCAGTACTTC. The encoded protein is CATSPRDRSSYEQYF.

Points on this clone: A far larger clone lies a single base away; this is likely a read error. The rearrangement uses TRBV19 and TRBJ1-1; perhaps TRBD1 as D (6 bases). This CDR3 has 12 amino acids. Trimming removed 10 bases at V and 7 bases at J, with 16 bases between. CDR1 is LNHDA and CDR2 is SQIVND in the germline V gene (reference sequence). This CDR3 reads CANDTGNFEAFF. CDR3 in DNA: TGTGCCAATGATACAGGGAACTTTGAAGCTTTCTTT.

The genes are TRBV13 and TRBJ1-1; D ambiguous. This CDR3 spans 13 amino acids. CDR1 and CDR2 (germline): PRHDT, FYEKMQ (reference sequence). V was shortened by 2 bases and J by 6 bases, with 10 bases between the two germline ends. The CDR3 coding sequence is TGTGCCAGCAGCTTAAATGCCGAACCTGAAGCTTTCTTT. Translated: CASSLNAEPEAFF.

This sequence joins TRBV5-1 and TRBJ1-1, with D perhaps matching TRBD1 (6 bases). With 3 bases removed from V and 4 bases from J, the gap between germline ends came to 10 bases. Germline V gene data show CDR1 as SGHRS and CDR2 as YFSETQ. The CDR3 is made up of 13 amino acids. CDR3: CASSYGQLTEAFF. CDR3 DNA: TGCGCCAGCAGCTACGGACAGCTCACTGAAGCTTTCTTT.

V and J are TRBV6-4 and TRBJ2-2, with 7 nucleotides matching TRBD1. Trimming took 2 bases from V and 3 from J; bases not matched to a gene: 3. CDR1 MRHNA and CDR2 SNTAGT come from the germline V gene. This CDR3 is 15 amino acids long. The CDR3 DNA follows: TGTGCCAGCAGTGACAATGGACAGGACACCGGGGAGCTGTTTTTT. This gives the protein CASSDNGQDTGELFF.